This T cell receptor (beta chain) was recovered during a study of control samples from healthy donors and cancer patients. The method was immunoSEQ multiplex PCR; TCRdb's version includes in-frame clones alone and lacks a portion of them. The sample shows approximately 100,000 clones, around 88% of them seen only once. What was sequenced was blood. This clonotype was obtained from a woman in her 50s in good health.

CDR3 in amino acids: CASSRMGGAGPNEKLFF. Written as DNA, the CDR3 is TGTGCCAGCTCTCGCATGGGGGGCGCAGGACCTAATGAAAAACTGTTTTTT. The V call is TRBV18, the J call TRBJ1-4, with D possibly being TRBD1 (6 bases). Trimming stripped 6 bases from V and 3 bases from J, with 20 bases between. The CDR3 has 17 residues. From germline, CDR1 is KGHSH and CDR2 LQKENI.